The TCR beta chain described here comes from a study of T cell responses to AZD1222 COVID-19 vaccine. General study findings and limits: Repertoires were obtained solely post-peak T cell response. At baseline, just 6 or 7 AZD1222 recipients tested seropositive. An increase in Spike-specific TCR breadth and depth was observed after two AZD1222 doses. Of spike-specific TCRs, nearly half reportedly target regions left unmutated in variants.

CDR1 is MGHDK, CDR2 SYGVNS, per germline. V lost 6 bases and J 0 bases, leaving 9 bases between the germline ends. The CDR3 runs 13 residues. The method was immunoSEQ multiplex PCR; TCRdb's version includes in-frame clones alone and lacks a portion of them. The sample has some 150,000 clones, around 93% seen once. Notes on this clone: Its antigen is not identified.

The receptor was isolated from an adult in good health. This chain joins TRBV25-1 and TRBJ2-7, with D uncertain. The sequenced sample was peripheral blood, obtained on day 0 of AZD1222 vaccination. CDR3 sequence reads: CASRTLSSYEQYF. In nucleotides, the CDR3 is TGTGCCAGCAGGACATTGAGCTCCTACGAGCAGTACTTC.